One and the same sample provided the 25 T cell receptor beta chains below, sequenced in a study of cytomegalovirus exposure and HLA in healthy donors. Researchers ran the PCR with 60 Vbeta and 13 Jbeta primers. Repertoires were generated with immunoSEQ multiplex PCR, while TCRdb's copy carries only in-frame clones and drops some. The data show roughly 200,000 clones, with 65% to 90% seen just once and about 2.5% held by the top ten. The sequenced sample was PBMCs. Receptor source: a woman in her 50s in good health and CMV-seronegative.

The V call is TRBV14, the J call TRBJ2-2, with D uncertain. CDR1 SGHDN and CDR2 FVKESK come from the germline V gene. The CDR3 extends over 15 amino acids. Trimming left V 2 bases short and J 5 bases short, with 12 bases between. The CDR3 here is CASSQSFRRTGELFF. In DNA form, the CDR3 reads TGTGCCAGCAGCCAAAGTTTTAGGCGGACCGGGGAGCTGTTTTTT.

The chain joins TRBV28 to TRBJ2-2; 10 bases align to TRBD1. V gave up 2 bases and J gave up 5 bases; unmatched junction bases: 5. The CDR3 is 16 residues long. Germline V CDR1 and CDR2: MDHEN, SYDVKM. The DNA for the CDR3 is TGTGCCAGCAGTTTACCCGGACAGGGGGAAACCGGGGAGCTGTTTTTT. Its protein product is CASSLPGQGETGELFF.

This clone was detected once. The chain combines TRBV18 with TRBJ1-1, with a possible D match to TRBD1 (5 bases). Trimming took 3 bases from V and 5 from J, leaving 10 bases between them. Looked up from germline, CDR1 is KGHSH and CDR2 is LQKENI. This CDR3 contains 13 residues. The chain's CDR3 is CASSPGQGTEAFF. CDR3 in DNA: TGTGCCAGCTCACCGGGGCAGGGTACTGAAGCTTTCTTT.

The chain carries TRBV30 and TRBJ1-3; 7 nucleotides match TRBD1. Germline CDR1 and CDR2: GTSNPN and SVGIG (reference sequence). V lost 5 bases to trimming and J lost 0 bases; unmatched junction nucleotides: 7. This CDR3 has 15 amino acids. The CDR3 spells CAWGGQLASGNTIYF. The CDR3, as DNA: TGTGCCTGGGGGGGACAGTTAGCCTCTGGAAACACCATATATTTT.

The chain combines TRBV29-1 with TRBJ2-1, with 11 bases lining up with TRBD2. The CDR3 has 16 residues. The V gene end was trimmed by 1 base and the J gene end by 2 bases; junction bases not matched to a gene: 4. Germline CDR1 reads SQVTM; CDR2 reads ANQGSEA. CDR3 amino acids: CSVEGRLAGPYNEQFF. CDR3 DNA sequence: TGCAGCGTTGAAGGCCGACTAGCGGGACCCTACAATGAGCAGTTCTTC.

The chain combines TRBV6-1 with TRBJ1-1; 10 positions match TRBD1. The CDR3 runs 14 residues. The germline V gene has CDR1 MNHNS and CDR2 SASEGT. With V trimmed by 4 bases and J by 5 bases, 4 bases remained unmatched. CDR3 loop: CASSGTGGNTEAFF. The CDR3 coding sequence is TGTGCCAGCAGTGGGACAGGGGGAAATACTGAAGCTTTCTTT.

J is TRBJ2-2 and V is TRBV29-1; TRBD1 is a possible D gene (6 bases). Germline CDR1 and CDR2: SQVTM and ANQGSEA. V was shortened by 6 bases and J by 5 bases, with 13 bases between the two germline ends. This CDR3 region has 13 residues. The CDR3 DNA sequence: TGCAGCGTACAGGGCATCGTAACCGGGGAGCTGTTTTTT. Protein: CSVQGIVTGELFF.

This rearrangement joins TRBV29-1 to TRBJ2-2, with 12 bases aligning to TRBD1. CDR3 size: 13 residues. Per germline, CDR1 SQVTM and CDR2 ANQGSEA. V lost 7 bases and J lost 4; bases outside the gene matches: 1. CDR3 sequence (DNA): TGCAGCGCGGGACAGGGGGCCACCGGGGAGCTGTTTTTT. Translated: CSAGQGATGELFF.

The J gene is TRBJ2-7, the V gene TRBV6-5; TRBD1 might be the D (5 bases). The V end lost 5 bases, the J end lost 5 bases, and 10 bases lay between the germline ends. Germline V gives CDR1 MNHEY, CDR2 SVGAGI. The CDR3 sequence is 12 residues long. CDR3 region: CASSEQGNEQYF. CDR3 DNA: TGTGCCAGCAGTGAGCAGGGCAACGAGCAGTACTTC.

This clone was detected only once. The chain carries TRBV7-9 and TRBJ2-1; 7 nucleotides agree with TRBD2. Germline CDR1 is SEHNR and CDR2 is FQNEAQ (reference sequence). The CDR3 sequence is 14 residues long. V was clipped by 5 bases and J by 4 bases; unmatched bases: 5. DNA for the CDR3: TGTGCCAGCAGCCCAGCGGGGCGTTACAATGAGCAGTTCTTC. Amino acid sequence: CASSPAGRYNEQFF.

The rearrangement links TRBV7-8 to TRBJ2-2, with 15 bases fitting TRBD2. The CDR3 has 17 residues. V lost 5 bases to trimming and J lost 4 bases; unmatched junction nucleotides: 5. Germline loops: CDR1 SGHVS, CDR2 FQNEAQ. CDR3 sequence: CASSDTGLAGGTGELFF. The CDR3 DNA follows: TGTGCCAGCAGCGACACGGGACTAGCGGGAGGCACCGGGGAGCTGTTTTTT.

The genes are TRBV5-1 and TRBJ2-1, with TRBD2 matching over 9 bases. The CDR3 is made up of 18 amino acids. The germline gives CDR1 SGHRS, CDR2 YFSETQ. Germline trimming cut 3 bases from V and 0 bases from J; bases unmatched to any gene: 10. CDR3 nucleotide sequence: TGCGCCAGCAGCTCCCGACTAGCGGCCCTCAGCTCCTACAATGAGCAGTTCTTC. Amino acids: CASSSRLAALSSYNEQFF.

With respect to this clone: The same CDR3 also results from other DNA sequences found in this sample. The DNA of the CDR3 is TGTGCCAGCAGCCAGCAGGGGGCATTGCGGAACACTGAAGCTTTCTTT. Its protein is CASSQQGALRNTEAFF. This chain connects TRBV7-9 to TRBJ1-1; 8 bases line up with TRBD1. The V and J ends lost 5 bases and 1 base, in that order; junction bases with no gene match: 9. CDR1 SEHNR and CDR2 FQNEAQ come from the germline V gene (reference sequence). The CDR3 loop spans 16 amino acids. Supplemented by reference TRBV7-9 and TRBJ1-1, the full variable domain reads DTGVSQNPRHKITKRGQNVTFRCDPISEHNRLYWYRQTLGQGPEFLTYFQNEAQLEKSRLLSDRFSAERPKGSFSTLEIQRTEQGDSAMYLCASSQQGALRNTEAFFGQGTRLTVV.

The chain couples TRBV11-2 to TRBJ2-1; TRBD2 matches 12 bases. The CDR3 sequence is 16 residues long. V lost 5 bases, J lost 0 bases, and 2 bases stayed unmatched. Germline V CDR1 and CDR2: SGHAT, FQNNGV. Here the CDR3 DNA reads TGTGCCAGCAGCCCGACTAGCGGGAGCTCCTACAATGAGCAGTTCTTC. Protein product: CASSPTSGSSYNEQFF.

The chain carries TRBV12-5 and TRBJ2-1, with 10 nucleotides matching TRBD2. The CDR3 runs 14 residues. Unmatched junction bases numbered 3, after V lost 2 bases and J lost 8 bases. CDR1 and CDR2 (germline): LGHNT, FRNRAP. The CDR3 DNA is TGTGCTAGTGGTTTGACAAGCGGGAGGGATGAGCAGTTCTTC. Amino acid sequence: CASGLTSGRDEQFF. The entire variable domain, with the rest obtained from reference TRBV12-5 and TRBJ2-1, is as follows: DARVTQTPRHKVTEMGQEVTMRCQPILGHNTVFWYRQTMMQGLELLAYFRNRAPLDDSGMPKDRFSAEMPDATLATLKIQPSEPRDSAVYFCASGLTSGRDEQFFGPGTRLTVL.

The sample holds one count of this clone. The chain recombines TRBV19 with TRBJ1-1, with 7 bases that match TRBD1. This CDR3 spans 16 amino acids. V shed 5 bases and J 5 bases; nucleotides not matched to a gene: 14. CDR1 is LNHDA and CDR2 is SQIVND in the germline V gene (reference sequence). The CDR3 spells CASSARGRGSRTEAFF. The CDR3 DNA is TGTGCCAGTAGTGCTAGAGGCAGGGGGAGTAGGACTGAAGCTTTCTTT.

This clone was counted once. The chain joins TRBV5-1 to TRBJ2-7; the match to TRBD2 covers 11 bases. Losses at the gene ends were 1 base for V and 2 bases for J; bases not matched to a gene: 5. Per the germline V gene, CDR1 is SGHRS and CDR2 is YFSETQ. The CDR3 covers 16 residues. The CDR3 nucleotides read TGCGCCAGCAGCTTGTACGGGACTAGCGGTGCCTACGAGCAGTACTTC. Encoded protein: CASSLYGTSGAYEQYF. Looking up the rest from reference TRBV5-1 and TRBJ2-7 gives the full variable domain: KAGVTQTPRYLIKTRGQQVTLSCSPISGHRSVSWYQQTPGQGLQFLFEYFSETQRNKGNFPGRFSGRQFSNSRSEMNVSTLELGDSALYLCASSLYGTSGAYEQYFGPGTRLTVT.

The chain uses TRBV19 and TRBJ1-5, with 7 bases fitting TRBD1. V shed 3 bases and J 1 base; nucleotides not matched to a gene: 3. The CDR3 is 15 residues long. Germline V gene data show CDR1 as LNHDA and CDR2 as SQIVND (reference sequence). The CDR3 nucleotides are TGTGCCAGTAGTATCTCACAGGGGAGCAATCAGCCCCAGCATTTT. Translated: CASSISQGSNQPQHF.

V and J are TRBV7-2 and TRBJ2-1; TRBD2 matches 12 bases. The V gene end was trimmed by 5 bases and the J gene end by 0 bases; junction bases not matched to a gene: 2. Per germline, CDR1 SGHTA and CDR2 FQGNSA. This CDR3 is built from 16 residues. The CDR3 DNA is TGTGCCAGCAGCACGACTAGCGGGAGCTCCTACAATGAGCAGTTCTTC. Translated: CASSTTSGSSYNEQFF. Supplemented by reference TRBV7-2 and TRBJ2-1, the full variable domain reads GAGVSQSPSNKVTEKGKDVELRCDPISGHTALYWYRQSLGQGLEFLIYFQGNSAPDKSGLPSDRFSAERTGGSVSTLTIQRTQQEDSAVYLCASSTTSGSSYNEQFFGPGTRLTVL.

V and J are TRBV7-9 and TRBJ2-7; 8 bases fit TRBD1. Germline CDR1 and CDR2: SEHNR and FQNEAQ (reference sequence). The CDR3 is made up of 13 amino acids. V shed 5 bases and J 4 bases; nucleotides not matched to a gene: 4. The chain's CDR3 is CASSARTGYEQYF. The CDR3 DNA is TGTGCCAGCAGCGCGCGGACAGGGTACGAGCAGTACTTC.

The V call is TRBV11-2, the J call TRBJ1-2, with TRBD1 matching 11 bases. This CDR3 is 18 amino acids long. After removal of 4 bases from V and 1 base from J, the junction contained 11 bases not matched to a gene. Germline values: CDR1 SGHAT, CDR2 FQNNGV. For the CDR3, the DNA is TGTGCCAGCAGCTCTGCCTCGGACAGGGGGCTGCGTAACTATGGCTACACCTTC. The encoded protein is CASSSASDRGLRNYGYTF.

This sequence joins TRBV5-6 and TRBJ1-6; D unresolved. This CDR3 comprises 16 residues. CDR1 is SGHDT, CDR2 YYEEEE, per germline. V dropped 4 bases and J dropped 8 bases, with 19 bases sitting between them. In DNA, the CDR3 is TGTGCCAGCAGCCTTCGGGGATCCAAGCGTTATTCACCCCTCCACTTT. Translating gives CASSLRGSKRYSPLHF.

The CDR3: CASSAGTGFYNSPLHF. The DNA for the CDR3 is TGTGCCAGCAGCGCAGGGACAGGGTTCTATAATTCACCCCTCCACTTT. The chain carries TRBV7-9 and TRBJ1-6, with 9 positions matching TRBD1. The junction had 5 bases not matched to a gene; V was cut back by 5 bases and J by 3 bases. Germline CDR1 and CDR2: SEHNR and FQNEAQ (reference sequence). This CDR3 is built from 16 residues.

In its sample, this clone was seen once. This chain links TRBV5-1 with TRBJ1-1; TRBD1 might be the D (5 bases). The CDR3 loop spans 15 amino acids. Looked up from germline, CDR1 is SGHRS and CDR2 is YFSETQ. Trimming took 0 bases from V and 4 from J, leaving 13 bases between them. The CDR3 DNA sequence: TGCGCCAGCAGCTTGGAGATATCCGGGGGCACTGAAGCTTTCTTT. Its translation is CASSLEISGGTEAFF.

The genes are TRBV6-5 and TRBJ2-1, with 9 bases matching TRBD2. CDR1 is MNHEY, CDR2 SVGAGI, per germline. The CDR3 runs 16 residues. The trim removed 0 bases at V and 6 bases at J, leaving 6 bases unmatched. For the CDR3, the DNA is TGTGCCAGCAGTTACTCGGGAGCGGGAGGTTTCAATGAGCAGTTCTTC. It codes for CASSYSGAGGFNEQFF.